The 10 T cell receptor beta chains listed next were all sequenced from one sample in a study of blood T cell repertoires in COVID-19 (dated by TCRdb to 2019 to 2021). The library was prepared using the immunoSEQ multiplex PCR assay. Entries here come from immuneACCESS through TCRdb and include only in-frame sequences with V and J called. Some clones fail to appear in such tables; in the studies checked, an unresolved V gene covers under half of the shortfall, and the cause of the remainder is unknown. The sample data list 150,000 or so clones, and over 85% of these were observed just once. Around 2% of the sample belongs to the ten largest clones. The sample was peripheral blood. The source is a woman aged 60-70 years with COVID-19, enrolled during active disease.

The chain carries TRBV27 and TRBJ1-1, with 8 bases that match TRBD1. The CDR3 sequence is 13 residues long. From germline, CDR1 is MNHEY and CDR2 SMNVEV (reference sequence). V was pared by 6 bases and J by 7 bases, with 7 bases of the junction left unmatched. The DNA for the CDR3 is TGTGCCAGCAGGCTACAGGGGGTCGATGAAGCTTTCTTT. This sequence encodes CASRLQGVDEAFF.

The J gene is TRBJ1-1, the V gene TRBV4-2, with D perhaps matching TRBD1 (5 bases). CDR1 is LGHNA, CDR2 YNFKEQ, per germline. V was trimmed by 1 base and J by 3 bases, leaving 12 bases between them. The CDR3 length is 15 residues. CDR3 bases: TGTGCCAGCAGCCAAGTACCTACAGGAGACACTGAAGCTTTCTTT. It yields the protein CASSQVPTGDTEAFF.

V and J are TRBV11-2 and TRBJ2-1; D uncertain. The CDR3 extends over 13 amino acids. The germline V gene has CDR1 SGHAT and CDR2 FQNNGV. The V end lost 1 base, the J end lost 5 bases, and 6 bases lay between the germline ends. The CDR3 region is CASSLGADNEQFF. The CDR3 DNA follows: TGTGCCAGCAGCTTAGGGGCAGACAATGAGCAGTTCTTC.

The chain uses TRBV29-1 and TRBJ2-4; no reliable D call. This CDR3 contains 14 residues. Germline V CDR1 and CDR2: SQVTM, ANQGSEA. V was shortened by 6 bases and J by 0 bases, with 12 bases between the two germline ends. In DNA form, the CDR3 reads TGCAGCGTGCAGGTTTCGTTAGCCAAAAACATTCAGTACTTC. Translating it yields CSVQVSLAKNIQYF.

This clone is a singleton in its sample. The chain is built from TRBV6-5 and TRBJ1-4; 7 nucleotides match TRBD1. V shed 5 bases and J 7 bases; nucleotides not matched to a gene: 7. CDR1 MNHEY and CDR2 SVGAGI come from the germline V gene. The length of the CDR3 is 14 residues. This CDR3 is CASSQTGRFEKLFF. The CDR3 coding sequence is TGTGCCAGCAGTCAGACAGGGAGGTTTGAAAAACTGTTTTTT.

The CDR3: CASSSDRGVGYEQYF. In DNA form, the CDR3 reads TGCGCCAGCAGCTCGGACAGGGGGGTAGGGTACGAGCAGTACTTC. The chain joins TRBV5-1 to TRBJ2-7, with 10 bases aligning to TRBD1. Germline CDR1 reads SGHRS; CDR2 reads YFSETQ. V was clipped by 3 bases and J by 4 bases; unmatched bases: 7. CDR3 length: 15 amino acids. Drawing the rest from reference TRBV5-1 and TRBJ2-7, the complete variable domain is KAGVTQTPRYLIKTRGQQVTLSCSPISGHRSVSWYQQTPGQGLQFLFEYFSETQRNKGNFPGRFSGRQFSNSRSEMNVSTLELGDSALYLCASSSDRGVGYEQYFGPGTRLTVT.

This clone was counted between two and nine times. The chain uses TRBV3-1 (or the pseudogene TRBV3-2) and TRBJ2-2; D gene ambiguous. The V gene lost 1 base and the J gene lost 5 bases, with 8 bases spanning the gap. The CDR3 is 14 amino acids. Looked up from germline, CDR1 is LGHDT and CDR2 is YNNKEL (reference sequence). In DNA form, the CDR3 reads TGTGCCAGCAGCCAAGTTAGTATGACCGGGGAGCTGTTTTTT. It encodes CASSQVSMTGELFF.

This clone was observed a few times. The J gene is TRBJ2-2, the V gene TRBV9, with 9 positions matching TRBD2. The CDR3 loop spans 15 amino acids. The germline CDR1 and CDR2 sequences are SGDLS and YYNGEE. Unmatched junction bases numbered 5, after V lost 5 bases and J lost 3 bases. This CDR3 is CASSGAGGYTGELFF. CDR3 nucleotides: TGTGCCAGCAGTGGAGCGGGGGGCTACACCGGGGAGCTGTTTTTT.

The gene calls are TRBV6-5 and TRBJ2-3; 7 bases agree with TRBD2. J was trimmed by 2 bases and V by 8 bases; bases with no gene match: 10. CDR3 length equals 15 residues. CDR1 is MNHEY and CDR2 is SVGAGI in the germline V gene. Here the CDR3 DNA reads TGTGCCAGCGGGCCCCGCAGGGACTACACAGATACGCAGTATTTT. This sequence encodes CASGPRRDYTDTQYF.

The chain is built from TRBV4-3 and TRBJ1-2; a possible D gene is TRBD1 (5 bases). The CDR3 consists of 15 residues. V dropped 0 bases and J dropped 7 bases, with 15 bases sitting between them. In germline, CDR1 is LGHNA, CDR2 YSLEER. The CDR3 nucleotides are TGCGCCAGCAGCCAAGATGGGGGGGGGTTGAGTGGCTACACCTTC. It yields the protein CASSQDGGGLSGYTF.